The source of this TCR beta chain is a study of T cell repertoires in cytomegalovirus infection. The overall study: CMV infection and matching HLA type were both indicated by public TCR beta signatures.

The CDR3 has 17 amino acids. Germline V gene lookup returns CDR1 SGHAT and CDR2 FQNNGV. Unmatched junction bases numbered 10, after V lost 0 bases and J lost 5 bases. TCRdb recomputed calls from the reads with MiXCR, one row per CDR3 protein. The table shows approximately 910,000 distinct CDR3 sequences, with 25% to 40% occurring only once. This clonotype was detected ten times or more. No antigen is known for it. Study conclusions and caveats: Based on cumulative public TCR beta family frequency, carriers of CMV plus the relevant HLA were identified.

The receptor was isolated from a human donor in good health (CMV status not recorded). Some clones in this sample may be carry-over from other donors' samples. The sample here was cultured CD8+ T cells from PBMCs, taken from culture after CMV antigen stimulation. The chain has TRBV11-2 and TRBJ2-5; 9 bases are a match to TRBD2. CDR3 residues: CASSLDRASGVEETQYF. In DNA form, the CDR3 reads TGTGCCAGCAGCTTAGATCGGGCTAGCGGGGTTGAGGAGACCCAGTACTTC.